These 17 T cell receptor beta chains originate from one sample sequenced in a study of beta chain features in type 1 diabetes. Study-level points and caveats: A moderate, significant TCRB CDR3 shortening appeared in type 1 diabetes across four CD4+ subsets.

Expressed TCRB transcripts got sequenced, as all isolated RNA was reverse transcribed. Sequenced by immunoSEQ multiplex PCR; TCRdb stores in-frame clones only, minus some. The data hold a few hundred thousand clones, with approximately 25% observed a single time. No antigen is known for these receptors. Sequencing was done on a sample of naive CD4+ T cells from blood. These receptors were collected from a woman aged 25 to 39 with type 1 diabetes.

This clone has a handful of counts. The genes are TRBV11-2 and TRBJ1-4, with 7 bases matching TRBD1. The CDR3 spans 16 residues. V dropped 5 bases and J dropped 11; count of bases not matched to a gene: 17. Per germline, CDR1 SGHAT and CDR2 FQNNGV. The DNA of the CDR3 is TGTGCCAGCAGCCCCCTTTCAGGGGGGCGAATATGGAAACTGTTTTTT. It is translated as CASSPLSGGRIWKLFF.

The chain has TRBV5-4 and TRBJ2-5; 9 bases match TRBD1. Trimming took 3 bases from V and 2 from J; bases not matched to a gene: 8. This CDR3 region has 16 residues. CDR1 and CDR2 (germline): SGHNT, YYREEE (reference sequence). The CDR3 protein is CASSSGTGNVQETQYF. The CDR3 bases are TGTGCCAGCAGCTCGGGGACAGGGAACGTACAAGAGACCCAGTACTTC. The entire variable domain, with the rest obtained from reference TRBV5-4 and TRBJ2-5, is as follows: ETGVTQSPTHLIKTRGQQVTLRCSSQSGHNTVSWYQQALGQGPQFIFQYYREEENGRGNFPPRFSGLQFPNYSSELNVNALELDDSALYLCASSSGTGNVQETQYFGPGTRLLVL.

The chain is built from TRBV2 and TRBJ1-2; D not resolved. From germline, CDR1 is SNHLY and CDR2 FYNNEI. The CDR3 loop spans 13 amino acids. The V and J ends lost 5 bases and 4 bases respectively, with 11 bases between them. CDR3 region: CASSRLGSYGYTF. The CDR3 coding sequence is TGTGCCAGCAGTCGGCTGGGCTCCTATGGCTACACCTTC. Variable domain in full (rest from reference TRBV2 and TRBJ1-2): EPEVTQTPSHQVTQMGQEVILRCVPISNHLYFYWYRQILGQKVEFLVSFYNNEISEKSEIFDDQFSVERPDGSNFTLKIRSTKLEDSAMYFCASSRLGSYGYTFGSGTRLTVV.

This chain links TRBV13 with TRBJ1-1; TRBD1 might be the D (6 bases). Germline V lookup: CDR1 PRHDT, CDR2 FYEKMQ (reference sequence). The CDR3 covers 13 residues. V was shortened by 2 bases and J by 8 bases, with 12 bases between the two germline ends. The CDR3 region has the DNA TGTGCCAGCAGCTTACTATACGGACAGGAAGCTTTCTTT. Translated: CASSLLYGQEAFF.

This clone was detected only a few times. The CDR3 DNA reads TGCGCCAGCAGCCCTAATACAGGGAACTATGGCTACACCTTC. Residues: CASSPNTGNYGYTF. The V gene is TRBV5-1, the J gene TRBJ1-2, with D tentatively TRBD1 (6 bases). Looked up from germline, CDR1 is SGHRS and CDR2 is YFSETQ. The ends were cut back, 4 bases at V and 2 bases at J, with 12 bases in the middle. The CDR3 has 14 amino acids.

The V call is TRBV6-5, the J call TRBJ1-5; TRBD1 aligns across 8 bases. Germline CDR1 and CDR2: MNHEY and SVGAGI. CDR3 length equals 15 residues. V was clipped by 6 bases and J by 2 bases; unmatched bases: 6. CDR3 nucleotides: TGTGCCAGCAGGAGCAGGGGGCCGGGCAATCAGCCCCAGCATTTT. Protein sequence: CASRSRGPGNQPQHF.

V usage is TRBV29-1 and J usage is TRBJ1-5, with 8 bases matching TRBD1. The germline gives CDR1 SQVTM, CDR2 ANQGSEA. The CDR3 sequence is 15 residues long. V was clipped by 4 bases and J by 2 bases; unmatched bases: 7. The DNA of the CDR3 is TGCAGCGTTGCGGCAGGGGGCGCGGGCAATCAGCCCCAGCATTTT. Its protein product is CSVAAGGAGNQPQHF.

This clone was observed a few times. This rearrangement joins TRBV29-1 to TRBJ2-1, with 9 positions matching TRBD2. Germline-derived CDR1 and CDR2 are SQVTM and ANQGSEA. V dropped 7 bases and J dropped 4; count of bases not matched to a gene: 11. The CDR3 length is 15 residues. The DNA for the CDR3 is TGCAGCGCGCTAGCGCTAGCGGGGATATACAATGAGCAGTTCTTC. It translates to CSALALAGIYNEQFF.

This clone was observed a handful of times. V and J are TRBV20-1 and TRBJ2-3; 9 bases agree with TRBD2. Germline loops: CDR1 DFQATT, CDR2 SNEGSKA (reference sequence). There are 11 residues in the CDR3. The J segment lost 12 bases and the V segment lost 6 bases, leaving 7 bases of the junction unmatched. The CDR3 sequence is CSAGLAGVQYF. The CDR3 bases are TGCAGTGCGGGATTAGCGGGAGTACAGTATTTT.

The chain carries TRBV5-1 and TRBJ1-2, with 9 bases identical to TRBD1. The CDR3 has 13 amino acids. Germline trimming cut 4 bases from V and 7 bases from J; bases unmatched to any gene: 5. CDR1 is SGHRS, CDR2 YFSETQ, per germline. The CDR3, as DNA: TGCGCCAGCAGCCAGGGACAGGGCGGTGGCTACACCTTC. Protein product: CASSQGQGGGYTF.

DNA for the CDR3: TGTGCCAGCCTCTTAGCGGAACAGCAGTACTTC. Amino acids: CASLLAEQQYF. The V and J genes are TRBV25-1 and TRBJ2-7; D possibly corresponds to TRBD2 (6 bases). From germline, CDR1 is MGHDK and CDR2 SYGVNS. The ends were cut back, 8 bases at V and 8 bases at J, with 13 bases in the middle. This CDR3 is 11 amino acids long.

In its sample, this clone was seen a few times. This sample includes further DNA sequences coding for the same CDR3. The V call is TRBV5-1, the J call TRBJ2-1, with D uncertain. V dropped 3 bases and J dropped 4 bases, with 8 bases sitting between them. This CDR3 has 13 amino acids. CDR1 is SGHRS, CDR2 YFSETQ, per germline. The CDR3 DNA reads TGCGCCAGCAGCTCGGGTTTATACAATGAGCAGTTCTTC. It translates to CASSSGLYNEQFF.

This chain links TRBV7-6 with TRBJ2-5, with D perhaps TRBD2 (5 bases). Per the germline V gene, CDR1 is SGHVS and CDR2 is FNYEAQ. V dropped 5 bases and J dropped 1 base, with 11 bases sitting between them. This CDR3 has 14 amino acids. The CDR3: CASSEAGGQETQYF. As DNA, the CDR3 is TGTGCCAGCAGCGAGGCCGGAGGCCAAGAGACCCAGTACTTC. Complete variable domain (other parts from reference TRBV7-6 and TRBJ2-5): GAGVSQSPRYKVTKRGQDVALRCDPISGHVSLYWYRQALGQGPEFLTYFNYEAQQDKSGLPNDRFSAERPEGSISTLTIQRTEQRDSAMYRCASSEAGGQETQYFGPGTRLLVL.

This clone occurred a few times. V gene TRBV7-6 combines with J gene TRBJ2-3, with 8 bases that match TRBD2. Trimming cost V 5 bases and J 2 bases; bases outside gene matches: 3. Per the germline V gene, CDR1 is SGHVS and CDR2 is FNYEAQ. This CDR3 is 14 amino acids long. Written as DNA, the CDR3 is TGTGCCAGCAGCAGCGGGGGAGACACAGATACGCAGTATTTT. Its protein is CASSSGGDTDTQYF.

The table lists this clone with a few counts. The gene calls are TRBV2 and TRBJ2-6; D gene uncertain. Deletions cut 6 bases from V and 0 bases from J, with 9 bases between. The CDR3 has 15 amino acids. From germline, CDR1 is SNHLY and CDR2 FYNNEI. CDR3 amino acids: CASRQQSSGANVLTF. The CDR3 DNA sequence: TGTGCCAGCAGGCAACAGAGCTCTGGGGCCAACGTCCTGACTTTC.

The genes are TRBV30 and TRBJ2-3; no clear D gene. The CDR3 covers 13 residues. Trimming removed 8 bases at V and 4 bases at J, with 16 bases between. Looked up from germline, CDR1 is GTSNPN and CDR2 is SVGIG (reference sequence). The CDR3 reads CAQTLSGSDTQYF. CDR3 DNA: TGTGCCCAAACCCTGAGTGGTTCAGATACGCAGTATTTT. Full variable domain (missing parts from reference TRBV30 and TRBJ2-3): SQTIHQWPATLVQPVGSPLSLECTVEGTSNPNLYWYRQAAGRGLQLLFYSVGIGQISSEVPQNLSASRPQDRQFILSSKKLLLSDSGFYLCAQTLSGSDTQYFGPGTRLTVL.

The CDR3 sequence: CASSGQGEETQYF. Here the CDR3 DNA reads TGTGCCAGCAGTGGACAGGGGGAAGAGACCCAGTACTTC. The rearrangement joins TRBV6-5 to TRBJ2-5; TRBD1 matches 10 bases. V lost 5 bases and J lost 3; bases outside the gene matches: 0. The CDR3 is made up of 13 amino acids. CDR1 and CDR2 (germline): MNHEY, SVGAGI.